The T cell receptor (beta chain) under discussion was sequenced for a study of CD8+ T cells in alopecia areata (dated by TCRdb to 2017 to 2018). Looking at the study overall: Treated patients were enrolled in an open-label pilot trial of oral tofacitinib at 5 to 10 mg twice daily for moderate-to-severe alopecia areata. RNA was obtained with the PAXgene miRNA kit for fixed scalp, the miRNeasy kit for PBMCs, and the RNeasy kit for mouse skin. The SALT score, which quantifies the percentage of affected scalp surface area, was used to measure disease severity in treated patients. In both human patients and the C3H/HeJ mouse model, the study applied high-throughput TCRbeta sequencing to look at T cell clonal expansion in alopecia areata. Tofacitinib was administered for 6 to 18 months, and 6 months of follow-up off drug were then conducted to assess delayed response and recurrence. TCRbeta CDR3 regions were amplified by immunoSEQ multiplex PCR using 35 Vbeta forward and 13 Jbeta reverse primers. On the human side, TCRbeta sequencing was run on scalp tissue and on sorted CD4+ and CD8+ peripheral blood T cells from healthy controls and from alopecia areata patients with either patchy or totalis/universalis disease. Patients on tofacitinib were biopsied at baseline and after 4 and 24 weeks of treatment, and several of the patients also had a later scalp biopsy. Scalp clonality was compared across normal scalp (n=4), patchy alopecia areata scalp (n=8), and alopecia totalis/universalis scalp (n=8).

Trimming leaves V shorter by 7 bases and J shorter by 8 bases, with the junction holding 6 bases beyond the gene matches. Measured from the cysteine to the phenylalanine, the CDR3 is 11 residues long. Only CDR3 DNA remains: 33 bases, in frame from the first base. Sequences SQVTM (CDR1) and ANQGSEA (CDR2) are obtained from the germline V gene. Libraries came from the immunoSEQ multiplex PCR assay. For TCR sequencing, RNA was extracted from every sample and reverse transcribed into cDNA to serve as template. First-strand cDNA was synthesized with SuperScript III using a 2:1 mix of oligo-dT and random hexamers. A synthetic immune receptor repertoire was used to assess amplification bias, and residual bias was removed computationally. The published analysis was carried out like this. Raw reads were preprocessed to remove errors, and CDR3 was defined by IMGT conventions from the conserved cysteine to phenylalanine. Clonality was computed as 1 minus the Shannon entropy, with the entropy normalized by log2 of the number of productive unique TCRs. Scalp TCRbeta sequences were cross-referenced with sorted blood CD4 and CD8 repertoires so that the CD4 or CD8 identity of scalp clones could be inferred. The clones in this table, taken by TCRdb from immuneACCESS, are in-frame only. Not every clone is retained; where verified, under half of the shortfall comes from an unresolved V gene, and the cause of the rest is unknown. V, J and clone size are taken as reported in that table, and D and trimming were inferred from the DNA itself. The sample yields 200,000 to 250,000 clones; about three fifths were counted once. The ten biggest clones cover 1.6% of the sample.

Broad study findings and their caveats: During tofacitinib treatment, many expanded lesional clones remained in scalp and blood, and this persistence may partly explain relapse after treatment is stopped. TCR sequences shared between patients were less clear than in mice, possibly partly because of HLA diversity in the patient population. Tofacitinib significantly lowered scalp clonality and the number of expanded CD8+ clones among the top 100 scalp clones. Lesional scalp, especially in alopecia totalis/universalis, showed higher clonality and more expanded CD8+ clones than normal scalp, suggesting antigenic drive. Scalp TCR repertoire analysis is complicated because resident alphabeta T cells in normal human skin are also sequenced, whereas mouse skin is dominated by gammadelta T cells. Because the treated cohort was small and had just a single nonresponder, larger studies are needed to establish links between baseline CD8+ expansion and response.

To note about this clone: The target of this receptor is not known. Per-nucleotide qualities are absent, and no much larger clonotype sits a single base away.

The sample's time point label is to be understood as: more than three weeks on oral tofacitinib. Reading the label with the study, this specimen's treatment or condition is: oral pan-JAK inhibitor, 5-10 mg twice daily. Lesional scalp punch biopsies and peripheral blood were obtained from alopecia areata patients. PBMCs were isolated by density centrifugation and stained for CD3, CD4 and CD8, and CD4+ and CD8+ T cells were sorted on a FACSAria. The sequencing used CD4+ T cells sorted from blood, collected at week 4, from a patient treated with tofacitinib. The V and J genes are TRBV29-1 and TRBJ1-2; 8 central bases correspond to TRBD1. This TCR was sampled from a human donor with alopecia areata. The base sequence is TGCAGCGCCTGGACAGGGAACGGCTACACCTTC. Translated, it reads CSAWTGNGYTF.